These T cell receptor beta chains were read from a single sample in a study of blood T cells in healthy people across ages. MiXCR was run by TCRdb on the 5' RACE reads, yielding one entry per CDR3 protein. This sample has more than 650,000 distinct CDR3 sequences; approximately 21% occur once, and the top ten carry about 22%. Sequences were obtained from blood. The receptors here all came from a man aged 70 or older in good health. CDR3s include the opening cysteine and the closing phenylalanine or tryptophan. A D gene is named only where the DNA matches it firmly. Only some rows state a clone size, as once, few, many or a class for expanded clones.

J: TRBJ2-1
size: -
D: TRBD1
V: TRBV5-1
CDR3: CASSLLRPQGDEQFF
DNA: TGCGCCAGCAGCTTGCTAAGGCCGCAGGGGGATGAGCAGTTCTTC

J: TRBJ2-5
size: -
D: -
V: TRBV12-3/TRBV12-4
CDR3: CASLGYGTQYF
DNA: TGTGCCAGCTTGGGATATGGGACCCAGTACTTC

J: TRBJ2-3
size: once
D: -
V: TRBV21-1
CDR3: CASSKEERGGRLTDTQYF
DNA: TGTGCCAGCAGCAAAGAAGAACGGGGGGGCCGGCTTACAGATACGCAGTATTTT

J: TRBJ2-3
size: few
D: -
V: TRBV28
CDR3: CASDGSGESTDTQYF
DNA: TGTGCCAGCGACGGCTCAGGGGAAAGCACAGATACGCAGTATTTT

J: TRBJ1-5
size: -
D: TRBD1
V: TRBV7-6
CDR3: CASSPFQGANQPQHF
DNA: TGTGCCAGCAGCCCCTTTCAGGGGGCGAATCAGCCCCAGCATTTT

J: TRBJ2-1
size: few
D: TRBD2
V: TRBV19
CDR3: CASSLPGLAGRNEQFF
DNA: TGTGCCAGTAGTTTACCGGGACTAGCGGGGAGAAATGAGCAGTTCTTC

J: TRBJ1-1
size: -
D: -
V: TRBV13
CDR3: CASSLRVWGNTEAFF
DNA: TGTGCCAGCAGCTTACGCGTTTGGGGGAACACTGAAGCTTTCTTT

J: TRBJ1-6
size: -
D: -
V: TRBV14
CDR3: CASSPRTYYNNSPLHF
DNA: TGTGCCAGCAGCCCACGGACGTATTACAATAATTCACCCCTCCACTTT

J: TRBJ1-1
size: -
D: -
V: TRBV3-1
CDR3: CASSQSREGEAFF
DNA: TGTGCCAGCAGCCAGAGCCGGGAGGGTGAAGCTTTCTTT

J: TRBJ2-5
size: -
D: -
V: TRBV21-1
CDR3: CASIPIKPYRRRQETQYF
DNA: TGTGCCAGCATCCCAATCAAACCATACAGGCGACGACAAGAGACCCAGTACTTC

J: TRBJ1-4
size: -
D: TRBD1
V: TRBV7-9
CDR3: CASDTGTGAFNEKLFF
DNA: TGTGCCAGCGATACCGGGACAGGGGCCTTTAATGAAAAACTGTTTTTT

J: TRBJ1-2
size: few
D: TRBD1
V: TRBV6-2/TRBV6-3
CDR3: CASSYYGQGAYYGYTF
DNA: TGTGCCAGCAGTTACTACGGACAGGGGGCGTACTATGGCTACACCTTC

J: TRBJ2-3
size: few
D: TRBD2
V: TRBV3-1
CDR3: CASSQRAGADTQYF
DNA: TGTGCCAGCAGCCAACGAGCGGGGGCAGATACGCAGTATTTT

J: TRBJ1-2
size: -
D: TRBD1
V: TRBV6-5
CDR3: CASSETGPYGYTF
DNA: TGTGCCAGCAGTGAGACAGGGCCTTATGGCTACACCTTC

J: TRBJ2-3
size: -
D: TRBD2
V: TRBV6-2/TRBV6-3
CDR3: CASSLGTSAYF
DNA: TGTGCCAGCAGTCTCGGGACTAGCGCGTATTTT

J: TRBJ2-1
size: -
D: TRBD2
V: TRBV5-1
CDR3: CASSLRPTTGTSGINEQFF
DNA: TGCGCCAGCAGCTTGAGACCTACGACCGGGACTAGCGGGATCAATGAGCAGTTCTTC

J: TRBJ2-7
size: few
D: TRBD1
V: TRBV20-1
CDR3: CSAFFPGKTGVGEQYF
DNA: TGCAGTGCTTTTTTTCCGGGGAAAACAGGGGTTGGTGAGCAGTACTTC

J: TRBJ1-2
size: many
D: -
V: TRBV11-2
CDR3: CASSLDRGKRDGYTF
DNA: TGTGCCAGCAGCTTAGATCGGGGGAAGCGGGACGGCTACACCTTC

J: TRBJ1-1
size: -
D: -
V: TRBV29-1
CDR3: CSVENGGAEAFF
DNA: TGCAGCGTCGAGAATGGTGGCGCTGAAGCTTTCTTT

J: TRBJ2-7
size: -
D: -
V: TRBV19
CDR3: CASSTTGTSAGEYF
DNA: TGTGCCAGTAGCACGACCGGGACATCGGCTGGAGAGTACTTC

J: TRBJ2-3
size: -
D: -
V: TRBV7-9
CDR3: CASSPEGVLLRTDTQYF
DNA: TGTGCCAGCAGCCCCGAGGGAGTTCTGCTAAGAACAGATACGCAGTATTTT

J: TRBJ2-1
size: -
D: TRBD2
V: TRBV7-3
CDR3: CASSLSSGSGRQFF
DNA: TGTGCCAGCAGCTTAAGTAGCGGGAGTGGTCGGCAGTTCTTC

J: TRBJ2-1
size: few
D: -
V: TRBV2
CDR3: CASSEEGVYNEQFF
DNA: TGTGCCAGCAGTGAAGAGGGTGTCTACAATGAGCAGTTCTTC

J: TRBJ2-3
size: -
D: -
V: TRBV5-1
CDR3: CASSLEGQSSTDTQYF
DNA: TGCGCCAGCAGCTTGGAAGGGCAGTCTAGCACAGATACGCAGTATTTT

J: TRBJ2-3
size: -
D: TRBD2
V: TRBV18
CDR3: CASSTIHGEGLDTQYF
DNA: TGTGCCAGCTCAACTATCCACGGGGAGGGGTTGGATACGCAGTATTTT

J: TRBJ1-1
size: few
D: TRBD1
V: TRBV12-3/TRBV12-4
CDR3: CASSLTGTGGRTFF
DNA: TGTGCCAGCAGTTTGACCGGGACAGGGGGCCGAACTTTCTTT